One sample yielded the 5 T cell receptor beta chains listed below, sequenced in a study of cytomegalovirus exposure and HLA in healthy donors. Primers for the PCR totalled 60 Vbeta and 13 Jbeta. Sequencing used immunoSEQ multiplex PCR; TCRdb keeps in-frame clones, though not all of them. This table holds some 38,000 clones, approximately 63% found once. Sequencing was done on a sample of PBMCs. The receptor set was obtained from a man between 40 and 49 years old in good health and CMV-seronegative.

The chain joins TRBV7-2 to TRBJ1-1; maybe TRBD1 (6 bases). CDR3 size: 15 residues. The germline gives CDR1 SGHTA, CDR2 FQGNSA. V shed 0 bases and J shed 1 base, with 9 bases lying between them. The CDR3 loop is CASSLATGRNTEAFF. DNA for the CDR3: TGTGCCAGCAGCTTAGCAACAGGGAGGAACACTGAAGCTTTCTTT.

The rearrangement uses TRBV27 and TRBJ2-7; 8 nucleotides agree with TRBD1. This CDR3 has 14 amino acids. V dropped 5 bases and J dropped 5; count of bases not matched to a gene: 8. Germline CDR1 is MNHEY and CDR2 is SMNVEV (reference sequence). CDR3 sequence (DNA): TGTGCCAGCAGTCCTAGGACAGGGTTCGACGAGCAGTACTTC. Protein product: CASSPRTGFDEQYF.

This clone showed up just once. This chain joins TRBV6-5 and TRBJ1-1; TRBD1 is a possible D gene (5 bases). Germline CDR1 is MNHEY and CDR2 is SVGAGI. With 8 bases removed from V and 1 base from J, the gap between germline ends came to 17 bases. This CDR3 has 15 residues. In DNA, the CDR3 is TGTGCCAGCCGTTTGACTGTTACAGGGAACACTGAAGCTTTCTTT. The encoded protein is CASRLTVTGNTEAFF.

Points on this clone: Within the sample, other DNA sequences also encode this same CDR3. This chain links TRBV2 with TRBJ2-7, with 12 bases matching TRBD1. This CDR3 region has 14 residues. V dropped 6 bases and J dropped 2; count of bases not matched to a gene: 2. Germline V gene sequence: CDR1 SNHLY, CDR2 FYNNEI. Here the CDR3 DNA reads TGTGCCAGCAGCCGGGACAGGGGGCCCTACGAGCAGTACTTC. Its protein is CASSRDRGPYEQYF.

The CDR3 loop is CASSLTFRDGYTF. The CDR3 region has the DNA TGCGCCAGCAGCTTAACATTCAGGGATGGCTACACCTTC. The chain combines TRBV5-1 with TRBJ1-2; TRBD1 might be the D (5 bases). The germline V and J ends were trimmed by 2 bases and 6 bases, with 11 bases remaining between them. Germline CDR1 reads SGHRS; CDR2 reads YFSETQ. The CDR3 is 13 amino acids.